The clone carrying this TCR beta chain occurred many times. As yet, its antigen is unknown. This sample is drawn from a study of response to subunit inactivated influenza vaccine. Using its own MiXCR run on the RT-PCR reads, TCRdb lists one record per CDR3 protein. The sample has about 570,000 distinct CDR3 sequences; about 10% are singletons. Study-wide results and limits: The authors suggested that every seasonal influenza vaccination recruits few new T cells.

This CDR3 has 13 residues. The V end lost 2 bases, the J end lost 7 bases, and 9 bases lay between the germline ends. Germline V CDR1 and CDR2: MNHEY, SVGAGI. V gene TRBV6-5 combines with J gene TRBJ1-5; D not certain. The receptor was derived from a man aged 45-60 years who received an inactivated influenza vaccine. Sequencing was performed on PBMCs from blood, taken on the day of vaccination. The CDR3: CASSYSVGQPQHF. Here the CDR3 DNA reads TGTGCCAGCAGTTACAGTGTCGGCCAGCCCCAGCATTTT.